This entry lists 12 T cell receptor beta chains sequenced from one sample in a study of cytomegalovirus exposure and HLA in healthy donors. PCR was performed using 60 Vbeta and 13 Jbeta primers. TCRdb's copy holds only in-frame clones and misses some; the assay was immunoSEQ multiplex PCR. Of tens of thousands of clones in the sample, 70% to 80% were seen once. The source material was PBMCs. The receptors stem from a woman aged 60-70 years in good health and CMV-seropositive.

The chain has TRBV7-6 and TRBJ1-2, with 9 bases that match TRBD1. The CDR3 sequence is 14 residues long. Germline-derived CDR1 and CDR2 are SGHVS and FNYEAQ. V shed 5 bases and J 6 bases; nucleotides not matched to a gene: 7. This chain's CDR3 is CASSPGTGRDGYTF. The CDR3 DNA reads TGTGCCAGCAGCCCCGGGACAGGGAGGGATGGCTACACCTTC.

The J gene is TRBJ2-7, the V gene TRBV5-1, with 15 bases lining up with TRBD2. CDR1 and CDR2 (germline): SGHRS, YFSETQ. CDR3 size: 17 residues. J gave up 0 bases and V 4 bases, and 5 bases lay outside the gene matches. The CDR3 sequence is CASSEGLAGGSSYEQYF. In DNA, the CDR3 is TGCGCCAGCAGCGAGGGACTAGCGGGGGGAAGCTCCTACGAGCAGTACTTC.

The chain recombines TRBV19 with TRBJ1-2; D remains unclear. Germline loops: CDR1 LNHDA, CDR2 SQIVND (reference sequence). The CDR3 runs 15 residues. Trimming cost V 3 bases and J 6 bases, with 17 bases left between them. CDR3 amino acids: CASSILAVIPNGYTF. The CDR3 DNA reads as TGTGCCAGTAGTATTCTGGCCGTCATCCCCAATGGCTACACCTTC.

This chain joins TRBV7-2 and TRBJ2-5; D is unclear. The CDR3 runs 13 residues. The ends were cut back, 1 base at V and 7 bases at J, with 10 bases in the middle. Germline V gene sequence: CDR1 SGHTA, CDR2 FQGNSA. CDR3: CASSLELLRTQYF. The CDR3, as DNA: TGTGCCAGCAGCTTAGAGCTCCTGCGGACCCAGTACTTC. Complete variable domain (other parts from reference TRBV7-2 and TRBJ2-5): GAGVSQSPSNKVTEKGKDVELRCDPISGHTALYWYRQSLGQGLEFLIYFQGNSAPDKSGLPSDRFSAERTGGSVSTLTIQRTQQEDSAVYLCASSLELLRTQYFGPGTRLLVL.

This chain links TRBV5-1 with TRBJ2-3; no reliable D call. This CDR3 comprises 17 residues. Germline V gene lookup returns CDR1 SGHRS and CDR2 YFSETQ. The ends were cut back, 2 bases at V and 0 bases at J, with 16 bases in the middle. In DNA, the CDR3 is TGCGCCAGCAGCTTTGGTGGAGTATCCCATAGCACAGATACGCAGTATTTT. Translating gives CASSFGGVSHSTDTQYF.

This clone was detected once. The gene calls are TRBV18 and TRBJ1-1; D is possibly TRBD1 (5 bases). Germline lookup yields CDR1 KGHSH and CDR2 LQKENI. The CDR3 is made up of 14 amino acids. V was pared by 3 bases and J by 3 bases, with 11 bases between. Here the CDR3 DNA reads TGTGCCAGCTCACCCAAGGACACCCACACTGAAGCTTTCTTT. This gives the protein CASSPKDTHTEAFF.

This chain uses TRBV5-6 with TRBJ2-2, with D uncertain. The germline V gene encodes CDR1 SGHDT and CDR2 YYEEEE. V dropped 1 base and J dropped 9 bases, with 13 bases sitting between them. The CDR3 sequence is 14 residues long. The CDR3, as DNA: TGTGCCAGCAGCTTGCAGGCCGCAGGCTGGGAGCTGTTTTTT. Its protein is CASSLQAAGWELFF.

The chain employs TRBV7-9 and TRBJ2-5; 10 bases line up with TRBD2. The CDR3 extends over 14 amino acids. Germline V gene data show CDR1 as SEHNR and CDR2 as FQNEAQ (reference sequence). With 4 bases clipped from V and 4 bases from J, the junction kept 3 bases outside the gene matches. CDR3 coding DNA: TGTGCCAGCAGCTCAGCGGGGGGGAGAGAGACCCAGTACTTC. Translated: CASSSAGGRETQYF.

This clone has a handful of counts. This chain uses TRBV7-3 with TRBJ2-1, with D tentatively TRBD2 (5 bases). The CDR3 is made up of 16 amino acids. V was clipped by 4 bases and J by 5 bases, with 18 bases between them. The germline V gene has CDR1 SGHTA and CDR2 FQGTGA. The DNA for the CDR3 is TGTGCCAGCAGCTCTTCTAGCCCCTCTCTTCACAATGAGCAGTTCTTC. Protein product: CASSSSSPSLHNEQFF.

The chain combines TRBV4-2 with TRBJ2-1, with D maybe TRBD1 (6 bases). This CDR3 comprises 15 residues. V was shortened by 6 bases and J by 3 bases, with 15 bases between the two germline ends. Per germline, CDR1 LGHNA and CDR2 YNFKEQ. The CDR3 sequence is CASSPGVGGYNEQFF. CDR3 nucleotides: TGTGCCAGCAGTCCAGGGGTCGGTGGCTACAATGAGCAGTTCTTC.

The V call is TRBV5-1, the J call TRBJ2-3; D ambiguous. This CDR3 contains 14 residues. Germline V gene sequence: CDR1 SGHRS, CDR2 YFSETQ. The V end was cut by 2 bases, the J end by 5 bases, with 12 bases between. In DNA, the CDR3 is TGCGCCAGCAGCTTAAGCCCCCCCGGAGATACGCAGTATTTT. Protein sequence: CASSLSPPGDTQYF.

The chain links TRBV10-3 to TRBJ1-1; 10 nucleotides line up with TRBD1. This CDR3 contains 15 residues. Germline CDR1 reads ENHRY; CDR2 reads SYGVKD. The ends lost 8 bases at V and 4 bases at J; junction bases unmatched: 10. In DNA form, the CDR3 reads TGTGCCATCCTCCGGACAGGGGGGACTGGCACTGAAGCTTTCTTT. It specifies CAILRTGGTGTEAFF.